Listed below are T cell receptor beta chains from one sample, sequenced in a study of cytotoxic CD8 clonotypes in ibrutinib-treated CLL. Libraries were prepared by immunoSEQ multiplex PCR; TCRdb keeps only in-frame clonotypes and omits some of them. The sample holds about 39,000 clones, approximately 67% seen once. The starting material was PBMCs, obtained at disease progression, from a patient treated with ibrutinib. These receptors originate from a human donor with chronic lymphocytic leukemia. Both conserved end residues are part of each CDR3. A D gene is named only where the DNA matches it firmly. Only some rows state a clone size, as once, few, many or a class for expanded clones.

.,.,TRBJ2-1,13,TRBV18,TGTGCCAGCTCCCTAGAGGTCTACAATGAGCAGTTCTTC,CASSLEVYNEQFF
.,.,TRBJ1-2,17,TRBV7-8,TGTGCCAGCAGACCCATCGGACCGGGCCGTACTCGTCGGGGCTACACCTTC,CASRPIGPGRTRRGYTF
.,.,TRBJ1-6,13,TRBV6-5,TGTGCCAGCCTCCGGGACGTCAATTCACCCCTCCACTTT,CASLRDVNSPLHF
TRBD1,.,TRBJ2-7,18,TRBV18,TGTGCCAGCTCACCACCGGGAAAGCACGGGACAGCGAACCACGAGCAGTACTTC,CASSPPGKHGTANHEQYF
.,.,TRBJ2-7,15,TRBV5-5,TGTGCCAGCAGCTTGGCCGCGGAGGTTTCCTACGAGCAGTACTTC,CASSLAAEVSYEQYF
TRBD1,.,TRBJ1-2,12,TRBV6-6,TGTGCCAGCTCCGAGACAGGGAATGGCTACACCTTC,CASSETGNGYTF
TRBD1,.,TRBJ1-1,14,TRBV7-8,TGTGCCAGCAGCTCGGGACAGGGGAACACTGAAGCTTTCTTT,CASSSGQGNTEAFF
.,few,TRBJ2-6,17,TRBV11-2,TGTGCCAGCAGCTTTCACAGGTCCCGATCTGGGGCCAACGTCCTGACTTTC,CASSFHRSRSGANVLTF
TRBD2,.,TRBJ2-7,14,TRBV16,TGTGCCAGCAGCCAGGTAGCGGGAGCCTACGAGCAGTACTTC,CASSQVAGAYEQYF
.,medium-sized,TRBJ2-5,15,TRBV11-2,TGTGCCAGCACCTTCTCTGGGGGTCGGGAAGAGACCCAGTACTTC,CASTFSGGREETQYF
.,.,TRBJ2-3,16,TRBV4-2,TGTGCCAGCAGCCCCTCGGAGGGCGCCGGCACAGATACGCAGTATTTT,CASSPSEGAGTDTQYF
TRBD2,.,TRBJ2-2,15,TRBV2,TGTGCCAGCAGCGTACTAGCGGGAGAAACCGGGGAGCTGTTTTTT,CASSVLAGETGELFF
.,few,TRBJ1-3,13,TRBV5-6,TGTGCCAGCAGCCAGGGGTCTGGAAACACCATATATTTT,CASSQGSGNTIYF
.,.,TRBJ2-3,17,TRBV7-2,TGTGCCAGCAGCCTAGTTTTCACCGCGGACGAGCCAGATACGCAGTATTTT,CASSLVFTADEPDTQYF
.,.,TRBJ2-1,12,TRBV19,TGTGCCAGTTCCGACTCGTACAATGAGCAGTTCTTC,CASSDSYNEQFF
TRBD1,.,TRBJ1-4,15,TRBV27,TGTGCCAGCAGTACCGTGGGACAGGGGGCCCCCAAACTGTTTTTT,CASSTVGQGAPKLFF
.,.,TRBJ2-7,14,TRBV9,TGTGCCAGCAGCGTATCCTCTGGGCCCTACGAGCAGTACTTC,CASSVSSGPYEQYF
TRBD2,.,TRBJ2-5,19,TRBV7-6,TGTGCCAGCAGCTTTCCGACTAGCGGGAGGGGGACCCTCCAAGAGACCCAGTACTTC,CASSFPTSGRGTLQETQYF
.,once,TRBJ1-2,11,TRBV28,TGTGCCAGCACCCTTGGGGATGGCTACACCTTC,CASTLGDGYTF
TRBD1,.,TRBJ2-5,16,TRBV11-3,TGTGCCAGCAGCTTGGCAGGGGGCGAGTTTGGAGAGACCCAGTACTTC,CASSLAGGEFGETQYF
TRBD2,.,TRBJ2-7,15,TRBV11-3,TGTGCCAGCAGCTTAGGAGGGACTAGCGGACGCGAGCAGTACTTC,CASSLGGTSGREQYF
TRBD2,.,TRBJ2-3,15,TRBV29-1,TGCAGCGTTGAACCGACGGGAGGCAACACAGATACGCAGTATTTT,CSVEPTGGNTDTQYF
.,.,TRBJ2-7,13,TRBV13,TGTGCCAGCAGCTTAAACCTATTCTACGAGCAGTACTTC,CASSLNLFYEQYF